This is a list of T cell receptor beta chains from one sample in a study of T cell responses to AZD1222 COVID-19 vaccine. The assay was immunoSEQ multiplex PCR, and TCRdb's table has in-frame clones only and misses some. The data contain approximately 79,000 clones, approximately 83% of them singletons. Source: peripheral blood, taken on day 0 of AZD1222 vaccination. The receptor source for this set is an adult in good health. CDR3s include the opening cysteine and the closing phenylalanine or tryptophan. D genes are given only for firm matches. Not all rows give a size; the values are once, few, many and, for expanded clones, a class.

v_gene	d_gene	j_gene	abundance	CDR3nt	CDR3aa
TRBV2	.	TRBJ2-2	.	TGTGCCAGCAGTGGTTGGCAGCACGCGAACACCGGGGAGCTGTTTTTT	CASSGWQHANTGELFF
TRBV12-2	.	TRBJ2-2	.	TGTGCAAGTCGCAAACAGGGGGCTATCGGGGAGCTGTTTTTT	CASRKQGAIGELFF
TRBV19	.	TRBJ1-2	once	TGTGCCAGTAGTATATATGGTCGGATTAACTATGGCTACACCTTC	CASSIYGRINYGYTF
TRBV2	.	TRBJ1-5	.	TGTGCCAGCAGCCTTGGAGGGGAGTGGTATCAGCCCCAGCATTTT	CASSLGGEWYQPQHF
TRBV29-1	TRBD2	TRBJ2-5	.	TGCAGCGGGGGGAGGGCGCAAGAGACCCAGTACTTC	CSGGRAQETQYF
TRBV10-3	.	TRBJ1-2	.	TGTGCCATCAGTGAGGTGATCAGCGGCTACACCTTC	CAISEVISGYTF
TRBV18	.	TRBJ1-4	.	TGTGCCAGCTCGGTCCAATCAAATGAAAAACTGTTTTTT	CASSVQSNEKLFF
TRBV2	TRBD2	TRBJ2-6	.	TGTGCCAGCAAGGCCGGGACTAGCGGGAGGTCGTCTGGGGCCAACGTCCTGACTTTC	CASKAGTSGRSSGANVLTF
TRBV7-9	.	TRBJ1-4	.	TGTGCCAGCAGCACCGGACAGTTTGAAAAACTGTTTTTT	CASSTGQFEKLFF
TRBV7-6	TRBD1	TRBJ2-7	once	TGTGCCAGCAGCTCTATGGGGACAGGCGGCGAGCAGTACTTC	CASSSMGTGGEQYF
TRBV27	.	TRBJ2-1	few	TGTGCCAGCAGTTCCTCCCAACGGGCCCCGTTCTTC	CASSSSQRAPFF
TRBV7-9	.	TRBJ2-1	.	TGTGCCAGCAGCTACAGGGCAGGGCCACGCGGGGAAGAGCAGTTCTTC	CASSYRAGPRGEEQFF
TRBV18	TRBD1	TRBJ1-5	.	TGTGCCAGCTCAACAGACAGGGATCAGCCCCAGCATTTT	CASSTDRDQPQHF
TRBV7-7	.	TRBJ2-2	once	TGTGCCAGCAGCCGGACACCGAACACCGGGGAGCTGTTTTTT	CASSRTPNTGELFF
TRBV5-8	.	TRBJ1-4	.	TGTGCCAGCGGCGTCAGCTGGACAACTGATGAAAAACTGTTTTTT	CASGVSWTTDEKLFF
TRBV5-4	.	TRBJ2-1	.	TGTGCCAGCAGCTTGGGCTCATCTTTGCACAATGAGCAGTTCTTC	CASSLGSSLHNEQFF
TRBV24-1	TRBD2	TRBJ2-5	.	TGTGCCACCAGTGATCCGGGACTACAAGAGACCCAGTACTTC	CATSDPGLQETQYF
TRBV5-1	TRBD2	TRBJ2-1	.	TGCGCCACCTCCCATACTAGCGGGAGGACGAATGAGCAGTTCTTC	CATSHTSGRTNEQFF
TRBV11-3	TRBD1	TRBJ1-1	few	TGTGCCAGCAGCTTATCAGGGGGTTCTGAAGCTTTCTTT	CASSLSGGSEAFF
TRBV7-8	.	TRBJ2-7	.	TGTGCCAGCAGCTTAAGGAGATTGGGTTCCTCCTACGAGCAGTACTTC	CASSLRRLGSSYEQYF
TRBV7-9	TRBD2	TRBJ2-1	.	TGTGCCAGCAGCTCCTCCTTCGGGAGGGCCTCCTACAATGAGCAGTTCTTC	CASSSSFGRASYNEQFF
TRBV9	.	TRBJ2-2	.	TGTGCCAGCAGCGTAGAAGGGATCGACACCGGGGAGCTGTTTTTT	CASSVEGIDTGELFF
TRBV2	.	TRBJ2-2	.	TGTGCCAGCAGTGTATCCAGGCCCCGGACCGGGGAGCTGTTTTTT	CASSVSRPRTGELFF
TRBV14	.	TRBJ2-1	.	TGTGCCAGCAGCCAAGATTGGATGTCTGGTGAGCAGTTCTTC	CASSQDWMSGEQFF
TRBV7-9	.	TRBJ2-1	.	TGTGCCAGCAGCTTAAGTCAAAGGGAGCAGTTCTTC	CASSLSQREQFF
TRBV10-3	.	TRBJ1-2	.	TGTGCCATCAGTGAGTCTGGGACGGACCCTAACTATGGCTACACCTTC	CAISESGTDPNYGYTF
TRBV9	.	TRBJ2-2	few	TGTGCCAGCAGCGAGACCGGGACTCCCTTTGACGGGGAGCTGTTTTTT	CASSETGTPFDGELFF
TRBV10-1	TRBD1	TRBJ2-3	.	TGCGCCAGCAGTCCCGGGACAGGGTCGAATACGCAGTATTTT	CASSPGTGSNTQYF
TRBV28	.	TRBJ1-5	.	TGTGCCAGCAGAGAGAGTTTAACCGGTCAGCCCCAGCATTTT	CASRESLTGQPQHF
TRBV11-2	.	TRBJ1-5	.	TGTGCCAGCAGCGCTAGTCTCGATCAGCCCCAGCATTTT	CASSASLDQPQHF
TRBV7-8	TRBD1	TRBJ1-2	.	TGTGCCAGCAGCGTATCTGGTACAGGGGAGTATGGCTACACCTTC	CASSVSGTGEYGYTF
TRBV11-1	.	TRBJ1-4	.	TGTGCCAGCAGCTTATACCTGAAGGATGAAAAACTGTTTTTT	CASSLYLKDEKLFF
TRBV2	.	TRBJ2-7	once	TGTGCCAGCAGTGCCGGACGAACCTACGAGCAGTACTTC	CASSAGRTYEQYF
TRBV28	.	TRBJ1-1	.	TGTGCCAGCAGTTTACAAAGGAACACTGAAGCTTTCTTT	CASSLQRNTEAFF
TRBV5-6	.	TRBJ1-4	medium-sized	TGTGCCAGCAGCTTGGGTTCAGGTCGCGAGAGTGAAAAACTGTTTTTT	CASSLGSGRESEKLFF
TRBV2	.	TRBJ2-2	.	TGTGCCAGCAGCCCTAGGATGGGGGTCGGCGGGGAGCTGTTTTTT	CASSPRMGVGGELFF
TRBV5-1	TRBD1	TRBJ2-7	.	TGCGCCAGCAGCTTAGGGACAGGGTTCTACGAGCAGTACTTC	CASSLGTGFYEQYF
TRBV19	TRBD1	TRBJ1-5	once	TGTGCCAGTAGGAGCGACAGGGACCAGCCCCAGCATTTT	CASRSDRDQPQHF
TRBV11-2	.	TRBJ2-1	.	TGTGCCAGCAGCTTAGAGGCCGGGACTCAGCACCAGCAGTTCTTC	CASSLEAGTQHQQFF
TRBV7-3	TRBD2	TRBJ2-5	.	TGTGCCAGCAGCTTAAGAGGCGGGAGGGCCGTGGAGACCCAGTACTTC	CASSLRGGRAVETQYF
TRBV6-6	.	TRBJ1-2	.	TGTGCCAGTAAACAGGGTCGCTACACCTTC	CASKQGRYTF
TRBV7-6	TRBD2	TRBJ2-1	few	TGTGCCAGCAGCCAGCTGAGCGGGAGCGAATACAATGAGCAGTTCTTC	CASSQLSGSEYNEQFF
TRBV9	.	TRBJ2-7	.	TGTGCCAGCAGCGTCCTCGCGGGAAAGGGCTACGAGCAGTACTTC	CASSVLAGKGYEQYF
TRBV18	TRBD1	TRBJ2-5	.	TGTGCCAGCTCACCAATAGGACAGGGAGAGACCCAGTACTTC	CASSPIGQGETQYF
TRBV9	TRBD1	TRBJ2-7	once	TGTGCCAGCAGCCCTTACAGGGGCACCTACGAGCAGTACTTC	CASSPYRGTYEQYF
TRBV9	.	TRBJ2-7	.	TGTGCCAGCAGCGTCCGGTACGAGTCCTACGAGCAGTACTTC	CASSVRYESYEQYF
TRBV7-9	.	TRBJ2-5	.	TGTGCCAGCAGCCCCCGCGGGCCAGAGACCCAGTACTTC	CASSPRGPETQYF
TRBV7-8	.	TRBJ2-7	.	TGTGCCAGCAGCTTAGATCCGGCGACCTACGAGCAGTACTTC	CASSLDPATYEQYF
TRBV11-2	.	TRBJ2-7	.	TGTGCCAGCAGCGCGCAGGGGATGAGGGGGGCCTACGAGCAGTACTTC	CASSAQGMRGAYEQYF
TRBV4-3	.	TRBJ2-4	.	TGCGCCAGCAGCCAAGATCCCCGAGTGGCCGCGGCTAACATTCAGTACTTC	CASSQDPRVAAANIQYF
TRBV7-2	.	TRBJ1-1	.	TGTGCCAGCAGCCTCGGACCCGGAGGTGCCACTGAAGCTTTCTTT	CASSLGPGGATEAFF
TRBV28	TRBD1	TRBJ1-4	.	TGTGCCAGCAGCTCGCCGGGACAGGGATGGGAAAAACTGTTTTTT	CASSSPGQGWEKLFF
TRBV5-6	.	TRBJ2-7	.	TGTGCCAGCAGCTTGGCTGGGTCCTACGAGCAGTACTTC	CASSLAGSYEQYF
TRBV6-4	TRBD1	TRBJ2-2	.	TGTGCCAGCAGAGGACAGGGTAACACCGGGGAGCTGTTTTTT	CASRGQGNTGELFF
TRBV29-1	.	TRBJ1-5	few	TGCAGCGTTGAAGAGAGCAGCAATCAGCCCCAGCATTTT	CSVEESSNQPQHF
TRBV12-3/TRBV12-4	.	TRBJ2-4	.	TGTGCCAGCAGTTTTAACGGACCCCAGTACTTC	CASSFNGPQYF
TRBV6-1	TRBD2	TRBJ2-3	once	TGTGCCAGCAGTGGCGGGGGAGCTAGTTTAACAGATACGCAGTATTTT	CASSGGGASLTDTQYF